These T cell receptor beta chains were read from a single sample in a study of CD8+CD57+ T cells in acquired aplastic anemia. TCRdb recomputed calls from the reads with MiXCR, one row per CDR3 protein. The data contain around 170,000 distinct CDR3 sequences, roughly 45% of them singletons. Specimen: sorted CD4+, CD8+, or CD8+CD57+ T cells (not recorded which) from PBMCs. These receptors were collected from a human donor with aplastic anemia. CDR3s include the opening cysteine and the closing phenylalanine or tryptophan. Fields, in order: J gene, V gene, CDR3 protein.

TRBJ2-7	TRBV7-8	CASSQKYVGYF
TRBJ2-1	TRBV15	CATSRDVYRAYNEQFF
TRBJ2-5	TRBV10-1	CASSESGQGRETQYF
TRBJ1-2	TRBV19	CASSLQLNYGYTF
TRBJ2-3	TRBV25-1	CASSIQGGRTDTQYF
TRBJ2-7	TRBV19	CASSTPGYEQYF
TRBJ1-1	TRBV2	CASRGQLSAFF
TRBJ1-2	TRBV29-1	CSVENLGTGGDYGYTF
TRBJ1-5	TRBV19	CASSIRSETGQPQHF
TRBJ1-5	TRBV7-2	CASSSTGQPQHF
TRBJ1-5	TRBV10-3	CAIGFPDQPQHF
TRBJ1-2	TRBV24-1	CATSPGTGAGDGYTF
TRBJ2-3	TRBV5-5	CASSLSGQGTADTQYF
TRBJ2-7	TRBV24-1	CATSVKGSYEQYF